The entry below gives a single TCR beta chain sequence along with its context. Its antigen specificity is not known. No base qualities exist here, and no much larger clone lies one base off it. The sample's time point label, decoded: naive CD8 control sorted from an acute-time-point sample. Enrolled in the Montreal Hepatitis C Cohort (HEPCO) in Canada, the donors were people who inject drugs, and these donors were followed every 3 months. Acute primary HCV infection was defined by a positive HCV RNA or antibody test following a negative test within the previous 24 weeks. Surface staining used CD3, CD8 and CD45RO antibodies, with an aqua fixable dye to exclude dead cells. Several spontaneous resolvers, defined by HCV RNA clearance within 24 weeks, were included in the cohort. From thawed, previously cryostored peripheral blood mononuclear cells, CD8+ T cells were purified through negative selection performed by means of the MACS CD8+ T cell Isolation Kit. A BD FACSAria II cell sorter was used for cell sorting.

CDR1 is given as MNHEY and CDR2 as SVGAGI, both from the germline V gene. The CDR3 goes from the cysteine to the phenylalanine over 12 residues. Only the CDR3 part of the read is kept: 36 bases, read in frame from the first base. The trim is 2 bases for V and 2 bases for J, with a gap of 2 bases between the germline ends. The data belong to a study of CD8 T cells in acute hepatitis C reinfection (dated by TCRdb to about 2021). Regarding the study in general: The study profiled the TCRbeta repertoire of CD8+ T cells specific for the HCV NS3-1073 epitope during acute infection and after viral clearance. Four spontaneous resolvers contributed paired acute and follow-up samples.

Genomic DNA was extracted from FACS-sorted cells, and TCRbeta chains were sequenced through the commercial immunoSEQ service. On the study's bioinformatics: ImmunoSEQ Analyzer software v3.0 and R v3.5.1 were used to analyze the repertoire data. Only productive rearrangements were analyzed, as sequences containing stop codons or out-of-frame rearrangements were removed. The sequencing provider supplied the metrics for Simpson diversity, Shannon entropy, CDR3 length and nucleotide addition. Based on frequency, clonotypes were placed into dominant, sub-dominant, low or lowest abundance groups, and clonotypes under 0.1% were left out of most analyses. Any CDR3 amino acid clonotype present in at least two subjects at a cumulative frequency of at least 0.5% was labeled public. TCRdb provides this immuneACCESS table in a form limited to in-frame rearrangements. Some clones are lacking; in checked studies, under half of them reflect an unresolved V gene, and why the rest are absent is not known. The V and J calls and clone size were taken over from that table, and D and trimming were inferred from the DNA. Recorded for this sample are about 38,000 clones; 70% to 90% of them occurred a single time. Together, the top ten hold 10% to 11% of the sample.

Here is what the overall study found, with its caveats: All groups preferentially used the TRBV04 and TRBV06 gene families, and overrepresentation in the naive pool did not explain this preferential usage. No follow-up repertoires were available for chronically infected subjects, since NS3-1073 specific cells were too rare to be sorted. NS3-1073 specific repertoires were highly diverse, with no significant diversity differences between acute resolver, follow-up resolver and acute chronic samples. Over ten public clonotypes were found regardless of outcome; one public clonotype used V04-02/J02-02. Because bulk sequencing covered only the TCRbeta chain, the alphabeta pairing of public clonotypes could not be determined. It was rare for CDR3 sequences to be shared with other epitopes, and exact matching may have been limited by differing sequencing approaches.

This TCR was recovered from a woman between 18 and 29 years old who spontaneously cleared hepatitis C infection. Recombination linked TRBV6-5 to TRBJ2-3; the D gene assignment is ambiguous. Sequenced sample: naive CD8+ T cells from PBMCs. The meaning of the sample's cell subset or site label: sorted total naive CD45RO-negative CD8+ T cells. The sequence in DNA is TGTGCCAGCAGTTACAACACAGATACGCAGTATTTT. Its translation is CASSYNTDTQYF.